The rows below give T cell receptor beta chains drawn from one sample of a study of radiation and T cells in renal cell carcinoma. Sequenced by immunoSEQ multiplex PCR; TCRdb stores in-frame clones only, minus some. The sample consists of 100,000 to 150,000 clones, approximately 82% of them appearing once. The source material was blood, sampled from a patient whose treatment included radiotherapy and nephrectomy. Every receptor here comes from an older woman with renal cell carcinoma. The CDR3 runs from the conserved cysteine through the conserved F or W. Each record gives: V gene, clone size, J gene, D gene, CDR3 DNA, CDR3 protein. A D gene is named only where the DNA matches it firmly. Clone size appears in some rows only: once, few, many, or a class for an expanded clone.

>TRBV7-2|.|TRBJ2-3|TRBD2
TGTGCCAGCAGCGCCGGTAGCGGGACCGAAACAGATACGCAGTATTTT
CASSAGSGTETDTQYF
>TRBV5-1|.|TRBJ1-1|.
TGCGCCAGCAGCCTGGACGGTTTTAACACTGAAGCTTTCTTT
CASSLDGFNTEAFF
>TRBV6-5|.|TRBJ1-2|.
TGTGCCAGCAGTTACTCAGACAGGCTGATCTATGGCTACACCTTC
CASSYSDRLIYGYTF
>TRBV6-1|.|TRBJ1-2|.
TGTGCCAGCAGTAGTGAGTGGGGCCAGGGGAATGGCTACACCTTC
CASSSEWGQGNGYTF
>TRBV6-1|.|TRBJ1-5|.
TGTGCCAGCAGGGAAAGCAATCAGCCCCAGCATTTT
CASRESNQPQHF
>TRBV5-3|.|TRBJ1-2|TRBD1
TGTGCCAGCAGCTCCACCGTGACAGGGAGGAATGGCTACACCTTC
CASSSTVTGRNGYTF
>TRBV5-1|.|TRBJ1-4|.
TGCGCCAGCAGCGGAGGACCAGCAACTAATGAAAAACTGTTTTTT
CASSGGPATNEKLFF
>TRBV10-2|once|TRBJ2-5|TRBD2
TGCGCCAGCAGTCAAGCGGGGGGGCACGAGACCCAGTACTTC
CASSQAGGHETQYF
>TRBV7-9|.|TRBJ1-1|.
TGTGCCAGCAGCCCCCTCCGGGGGGTGAACACTGAAGCTTTCTTT
CASSPLRGVNTEAFF
>TRBV5-6|.|TRBJ2-7|.
TGTGCCAGCAGGGGGGGCTCCTACGAGCAGTACTTC
CASRGGSYEQYF
>TRBV4-1|few|TRBJ1-2|.
TGCGCCAGCAGCCAAGAAGGTAGCCCACAGCAAGATGGCTACACCTTC
CASSQEGSPQQDGYTF
>TRBV2|.|TRBJ1-1|.
TGTGCCAGCAGTCATACCCCGGGACACGCAAACACTGAAGCTTTCTTT
CASSHTPGHANTEAFF
>TRBV10-3|.|TRBJ2-1|.
TGTGCCATCAGTGGGGGGACTGGCTCCTACAATGAGCAGTTCTTC
CAISGGTGSYNEQFF
>TRBV6-1|.|TRBJ2-5|.
TGTGCCAGCAGTGAATGGGAGGGGGCGCGAGAAGAGACCCAGTACTTC
CASSEWEGAREETQYF
>TRBV6-1|.|TRBJ1-5|.
TGTGCCAGCAGTGGGCAACAGGGTAGCAATCAGCCCCAGCATTTT
CASSGQQGSNQPQHF
>TRBV21-1|.|TRBJ1-3|.
TGTGCCAGCAGCTTCTTCCGACAGGGGGCTGGAAACACCATATATTTT
CASSFFRQGAGNTIYF
>TRBV6-6|.|TRBJ1-2|.
TGTGCCAGCAGTTCTATGGGGGACTATGGCTACACCTTC
CASSSMGDYGYTF
>TRBV7-3|.|TRBJ2-1|.
TGTGCCAGCAGCTCTCCCGGGGGGCAGAAGAATGAGCAGTTCTTC
CASSSPGGQKNEQFF
>TRBV4-3|.|TRBJ2-7|.
TGCGCCAGCAGCCAAGATTCCGGGACACCCTACGAGCAGTACTTC
CASSQDSGTPYEQYF
>TRBV6-6|.|TRBJ1-1|.
TGTGCCAGCAGTTATGTGGGGGAAGCTTTCTTT
CASSYVGEAFF
>TRBV16|.|TRBJ2-7|.
TGTGCCAGCAGCCAATCAATGGCTTTATACGAGCAGTACTTC
CASSQSMALYEQYF
>TRBV5-6|.|TRBJ2-3|.
TGTGCCAGCAGCCCAGTCACCACAGATACGCAGTATTTT
CASSPVTTDTQYF
>TRBV7-9|.|TRBJ2-3|TRBD2
TGTGCCAGCAGCTTAGGGGTCGGGGGGGATACGCAGTATTTT
CASSLGVGGDTQYF
>TRBV5-1|.|TRBJ2-7|TRBD2
TGCGCCAGCAGCTTTTATCCTAGCGGGTTTTCCTACGAGCAGTACTTC
CASSFYPSGFSYEQYF
>TRBV7-9|.|TRBJ2-3|.
TGTGCCAGCAGCTTAGGTTTCGGGGGAGAAGATACGCAGTATTTT
CASSLGFGGEDTQYF
>TRBV7-9|.|TRBJ1-2|TRBD1
TGTGCCAGCAGCCACCTGACAGGGGGGAACTATGGCTACACCTTC
CASSHLTGGNYGYTF
>TRBV7-9|.|TRBJ1-6|TRBD1
TGTGCCAGCAGCCGACAGGGGAAGAATTCACCCCTCCACTTT
CASSRQGKNSPLHF
>TRBV4-2|.|TRBJ2-5|TRBD2
TGTGCCAGCAGCCCGGGACTAGCGGTAGAGACCCAGTACTTC
CASSPGLAVETQYF
>TRBV6-5|.|TRBJ2-2|.
TGTGCCAGCAGTTATTCGGCCGGGGAGCTGTTTTTT
CASSYSAGELFF
>TRBV4-3|.|TRBJ2-2|.
TGCGCCAGCAGCCAAGAAGAGGGGGGTAAAGCCGGGGAGCTGTTTTTT
CASSQEEGGKAGELFF